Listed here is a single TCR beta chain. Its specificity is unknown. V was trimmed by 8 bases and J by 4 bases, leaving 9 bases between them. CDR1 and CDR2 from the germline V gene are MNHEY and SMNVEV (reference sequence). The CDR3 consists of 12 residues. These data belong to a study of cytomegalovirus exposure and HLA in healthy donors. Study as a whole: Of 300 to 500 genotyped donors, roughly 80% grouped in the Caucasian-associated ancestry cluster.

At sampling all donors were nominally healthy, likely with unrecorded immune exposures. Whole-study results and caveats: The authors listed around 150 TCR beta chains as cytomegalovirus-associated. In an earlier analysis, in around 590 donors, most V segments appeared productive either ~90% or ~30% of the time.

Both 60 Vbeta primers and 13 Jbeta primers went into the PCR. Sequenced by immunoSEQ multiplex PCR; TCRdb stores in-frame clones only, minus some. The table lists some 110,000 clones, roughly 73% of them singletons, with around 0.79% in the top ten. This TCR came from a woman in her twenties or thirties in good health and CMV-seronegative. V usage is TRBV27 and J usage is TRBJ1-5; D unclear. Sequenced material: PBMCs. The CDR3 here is CASAEGNQPQHF. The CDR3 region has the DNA TGTGCCAGCGCCGAGGGAAATCAGCCCCAGCATTTT.